The rows below give T cell receptor beta chains drawn from one sample of a study of blood T cell repertoires in COVID-19. Libraries were prepared by immunoSEQ multiplex PCR; TCRdb keeps only in-frame clonotypes and omits some of them. The sample includes 90,000 to 100,000 clones, about 84% of them seen just once. The sequenced sample was peripheral blood. These receptors all come from a man in his 60s with acute or convalescent COVID-19. The CDR3 runs from the conserved cysteine through the conserved F or W. Fields, in order: clone size, V gene, J gene, D gene, CDR3 protein, CDR3 DNA. The D gene is left open where the match is weak. Clone sizes are given selectively: once, few, many, or a class where the clone is expanded.

abundance: many; v_gene: TRBV5-1; j_gene: TRBJ1-5; d_gene: TRBD1; CDR3aa: CASSLWTGSGQPQHF; CDR3nt: TGCGCCAGCAGCCTTTGGACAGGGTCGGGTCAGCCCCAGCATTTT
abundance: NA; v_gene: TRBV19; j_gene: TRBJ2-5; d_gene: NA; CDR3aa: CASSIVATQYQETQYF; CDR3nt: TGTGCCAGTAGTATAGTAGCGACGCAGTACCAAGAGACCCAGTACTTC
abundance: few; v_gene: TRBV2; j_gene: TRBJ1-5; d_gene: NA; CDR3aa: CASSEGLGVANQPQHF; CDR3nt: TGTGCCAGCAGTGAGGGACTTGGAGTGGCAAATCAGCCCCAGCATTTT
abundance: NA; v_gene: TRBV7-2; j_gene: TRBJ1-1; d_gene: TRBD1; CDR3aa: CASSLDRGRGAFF; CDR3nt: TGTGCCAGCAGCTTGGACAGGGGGCGGGGAGCTTTCTTT
abundance: large; v_gene: TRBV12-5; j_gene: TRBJ2-3; d_gene: NA; CDR3aa: CASDRSFTDTQYF; CDR3nt: TGTGCTAGTGACAGGAGCTTCACAGATACGCAGTATTTT
abundance: once; v_gene: TRBV7-6; j_gene: TRBJ2-3; d_gene: TRBD2; CDR3aa: CASSLTSGVTDTQYF; CDR3nt: TGTGCCAGCAGCTTGACTAGCGGGGTCACAGATACGCAGTATTTT
abundance: NA; v_gene: TRBV27; j_gene: TRBJ1-5; d_gene: NA; CDR3aa: CASSGRGNQPQHF; CDR3nt: TGTGCCAGCAGTGGGAGAGGGAATCAGCCCCAGCATTTT
abundance: NA; v_gene: TRBV5-1; j_gene: TRBJ1-2; d_gene: TRBD1; CDR3aa: CASSSGGQGVRNTF; CDR3nt: TGCGCCAGCAGCTCCGGGGGACAGGGGGTACGGAACACCTTC
abundance: once; v_gene: TRBV7-3; j_gene: TRBJ2-7; d_gene: TRBD2; CDR3aa: CASSLLAVGRVGYEQYF; CDR3nt: TGTGCCAGCAGCTTGCTAGCGGTTGGCCGGGTCGGGTACGAGCAGTACTTC
abundance: NA; v_gene: TRBV19; j_gene: TRBJ2-3; d_gene: NA; CDR3aa: CASSIGGGGDTQYF; CDR3nt: TGTGCCAGTAGTATAGGAGGGGGTGGGGATACGCAGTATTTT
abundance: NA; v_gene: TRBV7-9; j_gene: TRBJ2-2; d_gene: TRBD2; CDR3aa: CASSLRTSGRSDTGELFF; CDR3nt: TGTGCCAGCAGCTTAAGAACTAGCGGGAGGTCCGACACCGGGGAGCTGTTTTTT
abundance: NA; v_gene: TRBV4-1; j_gene: TRBJ2-7; d_gene: NA; CDR3aa: CASSQDRRGLSYEQYF; CDR3nt: TGCGCCAGCAGCCAAGATCGGCGGGGGCTCTCCTACGAGCAGTACTTC
abundance: NA; v_gene: TRBV30; j_gene: TRBJ1-2; d_gene: NA; CDR3aa: CAWRRDSFGYTF; CDR3nt: TGTGCCTGGAGAAGAGACTCGTTTGGCTACACCTTC
abundance: NA; v_gene: TRBV27; j_gene: TRBJ2-1; d_gene: NA; CDR3aa: CASSLLARAYNEQFF; CDR3nt: TGTGCCAGCAGTTTACTAGCGAGGGCCTACAATGAGCAGTTCTTC
abundance: few; v_gene: TRBV27; j_gene: TRBJ2-2; d_gene: TRBD1; CDR3aa: CASSPLTGKSAGELFF; CDR3nt: TGTGCCAGCAGCCCTCTGACAGGGAAAAGCGCCGGGGAGCTGTTTTTT
abundance: NA; v_gene: TRBV15; j_gene: TRBJ2-1; d_gene: NA; CDR3aa: CATSTTQKGENEQFF; CDR3nt: TGTGCCACCAGCACTACCCAAAAAGGAGAGAATGAGCAGTTCTTC
abundance: NA; v_gene: TRBV2; j_gene: TRBJ2-5; d_gene: TRBD1; CDR3aa: CASSRGVGTGQETQYF; CDR3nt: TGTGCCAGCAGTCGAGGGGTCGGGACAGGACAAGAGACCCAGTACTTC
abundance: NA; v_gene: TRBV7-2; j_gene: TRBJ1-1; d_gene: NA; CDR3aa: CASSLLGGGNTEAFF; CDR3nt: TGTGCCAGCAGCTTACTCGGGGGTGGGAACACTGAAGCTTTCTTT
abundance: NA; v_gene: TRBV2; j_gene: TRBJ2-2; d_gene: TRBD1; CDR3aa: CASSSHRGGTGELFF; CDR3nt: TGTGCCAGCAGTTCACACAGGGGTGGGACCGGGGAGCTGTTTTTT
abundance: NA; v_gene: TRBV9; j_gene: TRBJ2-7; d_gene: NA; CDR3aa: CASSGRELVAEQYF; CDR3nt: TGTGCCAGCAGTGGCCGGGAGTTGGTGGCGGAGCAGTACTTC
abundance: NA; v_gene: TRBV6-1; j_gene: TRBJ2-5; d_gene: NA; CDR3aa: CASSEGVRESQETQYF; CDR3nt: TGTGCCAGCAGTGAAGGAGTACGGGAGAGCCAAGAGACCCAGTACTTC
abundance: NA; v_gene: TRBV28; j_gene: TRBJ1-3; d_gene: TRBD1; CDR3aa: CASSLRQGKAGNTIYF; CDR3nt: TGTGCCAGCAGCTTGAGACAGGGAAAGGCTGGAAACACCATATATTTT
abundance: NA; v_gene: TRBV7-2; j_gene: TRBJ2-7; d_gene: NA; CDR3aa: CASSLGRDYEQYF; CDR3nt: TGTGCCAGCAGCTTGGGGCGGGACTACGAGCAGTACTTC
abundance: NA; v_gene: TRBV10-1; j_gene: TRBJ1-1; d_gene: NA; CDR3aa: CASSESGGMGNTEAFF; CDR3nt: TGCGCCAGCAGTGAATCGGGGGGCATGGGCAACACTGAAGCTTTCTTT
abundance: NA; v_gene: TRBV19; j_gene: TRBJ1-1; d_gene: NA; CDR3aa: CASSSWEEPRTEAFF; CDR3nt: TGTGCCAGTAGTTCGTGGGAGGAACCGAGAACTGAAGCTTTCTTT
abundance: NA; v_gene: TRBV30; j_gene: TRBJ1-1; d_gene: TRBD1; CDR3aa: CAWSGQGAGVGTEAFF; CDR3nt: TGTGCCTGGAGTGGACAGGGGGCTGGTGTGGGAACTGAAGCTTTCTTT
abundance: once; v_gene: TRBV7-8; j_gene: TRBJ2-1; d_gene: NA; CDR3aa: CASSLGAVNEQFF; CDR3nt: TGTGCCAGCAGCCTTGGGGCTGTCAATGAGCAGTTCTTC
abundance: NA; v_gene: TRBV24-1; j_gene: TRBJ2-1; d_gene: NA; CDR3aa: CATSDYGGVNEQFF; CDR3nt: TGTGCCACCAGTGATTACGGGGGAGTCAATGAGCAGTTCTTC
abundance: NA; v_gene: TRBV6-5; j_gene: TRBJ2-5; d_gene: TRBD2; CDR3aa: CASSWGTSGMGKTQYF; CDR3nt: TGTGCCAGCAGTTGGGGGACTAGCGGGATGGGGAAGACCCAGTACTTC
abundance: NA; v_gene: TRBV6-5; j_gene: TRBJ1-1; d_gene: TRBD1; CDR3aa: CASRVGQVGTEAFF; CDR3nt: TGTGCCAGCAGGGTGGGACAGGTGGGCACTGAAGCTTTCTTT
abundance: few; v_gene: TRBV11-1; j_gene: TRBJ1-1; d_gene: NA; CDR3aa: CASSPSIQGPITEAFF; CDR3nt: TGTGCCAGCAGCCCCTCAATACAGGGTCCGATCACTGAAGCTTTCTTT
abundance: NA; v_gene: TRBV4-2; j_gene: TRBJ2-3; d_gene: TRBD1; CDR3aa: CASSQETGGRDTQYF; CDR3nt: TGTGCCAGCAGCCAAGAGACAGGGGGTCGAGATACGCAGTATTTT
abundance: NA; v_gene: TRBV7-9; j_gene: TRBJ1-2; d_gene: NA; CDR3aa: CASSLKGDYTF; CDR3nt: TGTGCCAGCAGCTTAAAGGGGGACTACACCTTC
abundance: NA; v_gene: TRBV21-1; j_gene: TRBJ1-2; d_gene: NA; CDR3aa: CASSRPLDRDYGYTF; CDR3nt: TGTGCCAGCAGCCGCCCTCTCGACAGAGATTATGGCTACACCTTC
abundance: NA; v_gene: TRBV27; j_gene: TRBJ2-7; d_gene: TRBD2; CDR3aa: CASSFSGRTSYEQYF; CDR3nt: TGTGCCAGCAGTTTCAGCGGGAGAACCTCCTACGAGCAGTACTTC
abundance: NA; v_gene: TRBV20-1; j_gene: TRBJ1-2; d_gene: NA; CDR3aa: CSANSGYGYTF; CDR3nt: TGCAGTGCTAATTCGGGCTATGGCTACACCTTC
abundance: NA; v_gene: TRBV5-1; j_gene: TRBJ2-7; d_gene: TRBD1; CDR3aa: CASSFRDRFYEQYF; CDR3nt: TGCGCCAGCAGCTTCCGGGACAGGTTCTACGAGCAGTACTTC
abundance: NA; v_gene: TRBV19; j_gene: TRBJ1-2; d_gene: NA; CDR3aa: CASSITKAVGYTF; CDR3nt: TGTGCCAGTAGTATTACAAAGGCGGTGGGCTACACCTTC
abundance: once; v_gene: TRBV10-3; j_gene: TRBJ2-1; d_gene: TRBD1; CDR3aa: CATQRTGGFDEQFF; CDR3nt: TGTGCCACCCAACGGACAGGGGGCTTCGATGAGCAGTTCTTC
abundance: NA; v_gene: TRBV2; j_gene: TRBJ2-7; d_gene: NA; CDR3aa: CASSPGGRYEQYF; CDR3nt: TGTGCCAGCAGCCCAGGGGGGAGATACGAGCAGTACTTC
abundance: NA; v_gene: TRBV5-1; j_gene: TRBJ2-2; d_gene: TRBD2; CDR3aa: CASSLALAGGPSGELFF; CDR3nt: TGCGCCAGCAGCTTGGCCCTAGCGGGAGGGCCGTCCGGGGAGCTGTTTTTT
abundance: NA; v_gene: TRBV11-3; j_gene: TRBJ2-7; d_gene: TRBD1; CDR3aa: CASSLDWQGAKEQYF; CDR3nt: TGTGCCAGCAGCTTAGATTGGCAGGGGGCAAAGGAGCAGTACTTC
abundance: NA; v_gene: TRBV5-6; j_gene: TRBJ1-1; d_gene: TRBD1; CDR3aa: CASSFYDRGWRTEAFF; CDR3nt: TGTGCCAGCAGCTTTTACGACAGGGGATGGAGGACTGAAGCTTTCTTT
abundance: once; v_gene: TRBV9; j_gene: TRBJ2-1; d_gene: NA; CDR3aa: CASSVAGAPGGEQFF; CDR3nt: TGTGCCAGCAGCGTAGCTGGGGCTCCGGGTGGTGAGCAGTTCTTC
abundance: NA; v_gene: TRBV6-5; j_gene: TRBJ1-6; d_gene: TRBD1; CDR3aa: CASSRDRVNSPLHF; CDR3nt: TGTGCCAGCAGTCGGGACAGGGTGAATTCACCCCTCCACTTT
abundance: NA; v_gene: TRBV7-2; j_gene: TRBJ1-6; d_gene: NA; CDR3aa: CASSLWAGGDSPLHF; CDR3nt: TGTGCCAGCAGCTTATGGGCGGGGGGCGATTCACCCCTCCACTTT
abundance: NA; v_gene: TRBV5-1; j_gene: TRBJ2-3; d_gene: TRBD1; CDR3aa: CASSEGQGGTDTQYF; CDR3nt: TGCGCCAGCAGCGAGGGACAGGGGGGCACAGATACGCAGTATTTT
abundance: NA; v_gene: TRBV6-5; j_gene: TRBJ2-7; d_gene: NA; CDR3aa: CASRYDDRGSYEQYF; CDR3nt: TGTGCCAGCAGGTACGACGATAGGGGGAGCTACGAGCAGTACTTC
abundance: NA; v_gene: TRBV11-2; j_gene: TRBJ2-7; d_gene: NA; CDR3aa: CASSLDRWSYEQYF; CDR3nt: TGTGCCAGCAGCTTAGACAGGTGGTCCTACGAGCAGTACTTC
abundance: NA; v_gene: TRBV5-4; j_gene: TRBJ2-7; d_gene: TRBD2; CDR3aa: CASSVSGTSGREQYF; CDR3nt: TGTGCCAGCAGCGTGTCCGGGACTAGCGGGAGGGAGCAGTACTTC
abundance: few; v_gene: TRBV3-1/TRBV3-2; j_gene: TRBJ2-1; d_gene: TRBD1; CDR3aa: CASSQGQGSYNEQFF; CDR3nt: TGTGCCAGCAGCCAAGGACAGGGGAGCTACAATGAGCAGTTCTTC
abundance: NA; v_gene: TRBV29-1; j_gene: TRBJ2-3; d_gene: TRBD1; CDR3aa: CSVEATGGISTDTQYF; CDR3nt: TGCAGCGTTGAGGCGACAGGGGGTATTAGCACAGATACGCAGTATTTT
abundance: NA; v_gene: TRBV11-2; j_gene: TRBJ2-3; d_gene: TRBD1; CDR3aa: CASSWTGTTQYF; CDR3nt: TGTGCCAGCAGCTGGACAGGGACGACGCAGTATTTT
abundance: once; v_gene: TRBV11-2; j_gene: TRBJ2-3; d_gene: TRBD2; CDR3aa: CASSFRRVAGADTQYF; CDR3nt: TGTGCCAGCAGCTTCCGTCGGGTAGCGGGAGCCGATACGCAGTATTTT
abundance: NA; v_gene: TRBV18; j_gene: TRBJ1-2; d_gene: NA; CDR3aa: CASSPLQDISYGYTF; CDR3nt: TGTGCCAGCTCACCATTACAGGACATTTCCTATGGCTACACCTTC